The clone carrying this TCR beta chain was seen just once. Its specificity is unknown. The entry originates in a study of shared clonotypes between healthy human individuals. Study-wide findings and caveats: Represented genetic and exposure-history diversity was restricted by having few donors.

The CDR3 is 17 residues long. V gave up 0 bases and J gave up 0 bases, with 15 bases separating them. Germline values: CDR1 LNHDA, CDR2 SQIVND (reference sequence). Measured with immunoSEQ multiplex PCR; TCRdb has only the in-frame clones, and not every one. The sample consists of 2.3 million or so clones, approximately 95% of them appearing once. The chain recombines TRBV19 with TRBJ2-7; D is unresolved. The sample was naive CD4+ T cells from PBMCs. Sample subset: CD45RA+ positively selected. This sequence originates from a young man in good health. Some clones in this sample may be carry-over from other donors' samples. This CDR3 reads CASSIDTTSTSSYEQYF. The CDR3 DNA sequence: TGTGCCAGTAGTATAGACACGACAAGCACGAGCTCCTACGAGCAGTACTTC.